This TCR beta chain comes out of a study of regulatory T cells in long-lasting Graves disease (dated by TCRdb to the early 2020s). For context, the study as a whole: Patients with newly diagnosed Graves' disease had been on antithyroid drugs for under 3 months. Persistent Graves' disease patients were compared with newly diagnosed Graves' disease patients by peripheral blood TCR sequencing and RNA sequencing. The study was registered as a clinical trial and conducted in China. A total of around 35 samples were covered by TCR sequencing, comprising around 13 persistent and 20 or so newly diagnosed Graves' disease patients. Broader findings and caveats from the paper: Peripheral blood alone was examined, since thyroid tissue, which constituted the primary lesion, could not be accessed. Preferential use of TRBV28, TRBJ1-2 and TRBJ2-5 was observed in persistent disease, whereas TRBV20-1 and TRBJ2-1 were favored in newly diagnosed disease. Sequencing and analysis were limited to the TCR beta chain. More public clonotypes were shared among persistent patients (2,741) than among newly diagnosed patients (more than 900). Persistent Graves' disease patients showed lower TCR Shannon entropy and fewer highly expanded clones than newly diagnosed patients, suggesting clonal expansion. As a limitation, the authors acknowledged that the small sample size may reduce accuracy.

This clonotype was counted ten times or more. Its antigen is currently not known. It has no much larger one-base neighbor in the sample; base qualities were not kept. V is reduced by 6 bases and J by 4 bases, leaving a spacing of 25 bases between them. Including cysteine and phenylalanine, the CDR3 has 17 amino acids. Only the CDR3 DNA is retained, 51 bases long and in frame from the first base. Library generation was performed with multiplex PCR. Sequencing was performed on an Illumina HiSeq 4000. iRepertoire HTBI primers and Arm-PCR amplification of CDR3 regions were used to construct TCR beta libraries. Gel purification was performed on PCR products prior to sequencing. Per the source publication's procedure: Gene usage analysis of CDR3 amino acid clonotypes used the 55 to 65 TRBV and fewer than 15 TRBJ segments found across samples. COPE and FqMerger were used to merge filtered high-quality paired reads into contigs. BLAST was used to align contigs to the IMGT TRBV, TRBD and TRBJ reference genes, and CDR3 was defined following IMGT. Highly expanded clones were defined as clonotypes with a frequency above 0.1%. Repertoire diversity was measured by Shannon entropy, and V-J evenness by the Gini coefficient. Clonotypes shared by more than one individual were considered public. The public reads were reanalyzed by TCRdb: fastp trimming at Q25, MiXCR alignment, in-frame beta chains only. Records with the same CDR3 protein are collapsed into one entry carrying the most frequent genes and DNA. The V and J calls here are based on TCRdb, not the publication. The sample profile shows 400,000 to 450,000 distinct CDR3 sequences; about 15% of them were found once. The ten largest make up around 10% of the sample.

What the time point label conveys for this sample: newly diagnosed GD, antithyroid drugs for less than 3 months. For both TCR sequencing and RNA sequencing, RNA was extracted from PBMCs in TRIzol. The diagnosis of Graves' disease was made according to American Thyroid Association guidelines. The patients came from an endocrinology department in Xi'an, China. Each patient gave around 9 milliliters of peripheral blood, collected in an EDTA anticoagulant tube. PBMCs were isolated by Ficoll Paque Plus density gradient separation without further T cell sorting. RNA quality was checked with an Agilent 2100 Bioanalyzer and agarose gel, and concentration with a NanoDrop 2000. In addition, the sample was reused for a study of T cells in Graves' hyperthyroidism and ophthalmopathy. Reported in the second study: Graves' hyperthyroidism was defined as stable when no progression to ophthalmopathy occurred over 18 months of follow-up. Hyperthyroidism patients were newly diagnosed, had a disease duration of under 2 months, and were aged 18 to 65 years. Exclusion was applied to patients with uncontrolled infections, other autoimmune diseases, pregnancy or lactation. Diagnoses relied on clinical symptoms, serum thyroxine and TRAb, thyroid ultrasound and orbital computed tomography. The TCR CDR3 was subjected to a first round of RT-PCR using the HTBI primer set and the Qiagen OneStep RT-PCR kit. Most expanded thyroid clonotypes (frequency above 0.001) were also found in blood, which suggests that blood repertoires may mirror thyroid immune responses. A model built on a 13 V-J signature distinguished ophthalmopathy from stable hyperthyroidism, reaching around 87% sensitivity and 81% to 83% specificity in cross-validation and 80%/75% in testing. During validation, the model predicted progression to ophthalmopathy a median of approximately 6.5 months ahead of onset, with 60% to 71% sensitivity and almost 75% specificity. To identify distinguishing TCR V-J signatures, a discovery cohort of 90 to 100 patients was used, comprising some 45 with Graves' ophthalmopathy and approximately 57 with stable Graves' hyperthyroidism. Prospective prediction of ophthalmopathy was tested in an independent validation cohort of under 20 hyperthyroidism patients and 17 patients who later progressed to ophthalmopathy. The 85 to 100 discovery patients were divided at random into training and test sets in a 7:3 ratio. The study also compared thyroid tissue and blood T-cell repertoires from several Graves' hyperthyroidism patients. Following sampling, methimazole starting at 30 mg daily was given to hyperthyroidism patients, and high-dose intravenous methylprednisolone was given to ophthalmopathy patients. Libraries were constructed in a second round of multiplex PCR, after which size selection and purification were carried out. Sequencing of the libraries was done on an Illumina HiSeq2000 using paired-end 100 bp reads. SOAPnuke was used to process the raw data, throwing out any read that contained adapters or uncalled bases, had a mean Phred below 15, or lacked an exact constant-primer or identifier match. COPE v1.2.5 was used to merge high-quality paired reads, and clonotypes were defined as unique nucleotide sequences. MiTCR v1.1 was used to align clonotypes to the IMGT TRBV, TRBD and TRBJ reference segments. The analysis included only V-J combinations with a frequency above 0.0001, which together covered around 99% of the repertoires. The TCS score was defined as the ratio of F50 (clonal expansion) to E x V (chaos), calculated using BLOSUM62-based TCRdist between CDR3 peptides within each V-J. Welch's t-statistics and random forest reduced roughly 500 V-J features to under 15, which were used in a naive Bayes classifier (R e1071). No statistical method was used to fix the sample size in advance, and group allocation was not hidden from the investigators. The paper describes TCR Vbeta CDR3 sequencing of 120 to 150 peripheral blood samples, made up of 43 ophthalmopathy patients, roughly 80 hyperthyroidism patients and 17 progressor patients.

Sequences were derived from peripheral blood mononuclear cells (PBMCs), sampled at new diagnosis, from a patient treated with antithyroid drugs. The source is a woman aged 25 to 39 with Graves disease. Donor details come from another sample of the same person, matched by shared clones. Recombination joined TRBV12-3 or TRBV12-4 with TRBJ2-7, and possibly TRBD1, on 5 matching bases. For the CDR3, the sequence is CASSLGASLSRAYEQYF. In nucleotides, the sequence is TGTGCCAGCAGCCTTGGGGCCTCTCTTTCCAGGGCATACGAGCAGTACTTC.